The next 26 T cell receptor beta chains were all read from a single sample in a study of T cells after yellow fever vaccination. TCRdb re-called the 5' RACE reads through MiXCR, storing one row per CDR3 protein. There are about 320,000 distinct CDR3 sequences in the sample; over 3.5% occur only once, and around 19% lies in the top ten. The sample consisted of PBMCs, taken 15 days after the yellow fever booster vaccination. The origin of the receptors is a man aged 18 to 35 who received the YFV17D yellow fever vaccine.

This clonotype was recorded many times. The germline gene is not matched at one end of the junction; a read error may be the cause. CDR3 sequence (DNA): TGTGCCAGCAGCCTCGGAGCTAATGAAAAACTGTTTTTT. This translates into CASSLGANEKLFF. The chain couples TRBV5-1 to TRBJ1-4; no clear D gene. This CDR3 is built from 13 residues. Looked up from germline, CDR1 is SGHRS and CDR2 is YFSETQ.

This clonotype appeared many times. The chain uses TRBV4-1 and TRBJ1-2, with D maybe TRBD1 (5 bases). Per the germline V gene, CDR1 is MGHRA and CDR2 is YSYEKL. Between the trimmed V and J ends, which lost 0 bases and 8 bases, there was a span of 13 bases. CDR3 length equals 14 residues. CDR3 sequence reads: CASSQDGGQSGYTF. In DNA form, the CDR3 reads TGCGCCAGCAGCCAAGATGGGGGTCAGTCCGGCTACACCTTC.

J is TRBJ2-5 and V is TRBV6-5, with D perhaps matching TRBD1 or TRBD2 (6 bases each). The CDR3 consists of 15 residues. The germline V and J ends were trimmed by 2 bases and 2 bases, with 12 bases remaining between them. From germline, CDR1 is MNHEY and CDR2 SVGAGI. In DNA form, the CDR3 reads TGTGCCAGCAGTTACGGCGGGACAAGACAAGAGACCCAGTACTTC. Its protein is CASSYGGTRQETQYF.

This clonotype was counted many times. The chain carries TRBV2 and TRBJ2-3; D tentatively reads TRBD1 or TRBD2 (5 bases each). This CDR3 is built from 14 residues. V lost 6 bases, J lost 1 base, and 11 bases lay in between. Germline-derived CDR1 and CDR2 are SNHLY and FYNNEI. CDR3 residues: CASSRQRGTDTQYF. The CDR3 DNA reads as TGTGCCAGCAGCCGACAGAGGGGCACAGATACGCAGTATTTT.

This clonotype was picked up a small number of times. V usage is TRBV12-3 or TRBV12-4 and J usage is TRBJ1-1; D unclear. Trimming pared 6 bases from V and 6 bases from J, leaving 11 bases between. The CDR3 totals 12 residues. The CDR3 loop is CASSRRNAEAFF. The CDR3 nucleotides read TGTGCCAGCAGCAGACGTAACGCTGAAGCTTTCTTT.

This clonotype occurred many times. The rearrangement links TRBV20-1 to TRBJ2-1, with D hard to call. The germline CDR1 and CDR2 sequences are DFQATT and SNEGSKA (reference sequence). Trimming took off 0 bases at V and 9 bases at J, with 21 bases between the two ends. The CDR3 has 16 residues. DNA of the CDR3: TGCAGTGCTAGAGAGGGAAAGAGTCTAGTTCGTGGTGAGCAGTTCTTC. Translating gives CSAREGKSLVRGEQFF.

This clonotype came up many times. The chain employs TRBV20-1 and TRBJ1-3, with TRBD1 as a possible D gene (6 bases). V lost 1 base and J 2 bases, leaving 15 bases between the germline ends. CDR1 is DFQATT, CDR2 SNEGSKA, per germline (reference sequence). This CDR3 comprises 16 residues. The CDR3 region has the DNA TGCAGTGCTAGAGGTCTGGGGACAAATCCTGGAAACACCATATATTTT. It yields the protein CSARGLGTNPGNTIYF.

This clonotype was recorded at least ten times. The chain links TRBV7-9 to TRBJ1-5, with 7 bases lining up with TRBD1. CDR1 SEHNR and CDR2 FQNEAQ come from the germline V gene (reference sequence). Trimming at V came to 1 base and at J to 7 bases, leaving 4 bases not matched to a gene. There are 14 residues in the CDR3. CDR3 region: CASSLEGAWQPQHF. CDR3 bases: TGTGCCAGCAGCTTAGAGGGGGCCTGGCAGCCCCAGCATTTT.

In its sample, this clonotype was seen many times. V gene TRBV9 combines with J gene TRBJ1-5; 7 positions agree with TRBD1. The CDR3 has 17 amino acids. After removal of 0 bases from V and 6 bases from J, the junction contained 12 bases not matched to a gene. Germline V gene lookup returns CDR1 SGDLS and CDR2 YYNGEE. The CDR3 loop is CASSVGGGAGLRQPQHF. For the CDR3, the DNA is TGTGCCAGCAGCGTAGGAGGGGGCGCCGGGCTTCGTCAGCCCCAGCATTTT.

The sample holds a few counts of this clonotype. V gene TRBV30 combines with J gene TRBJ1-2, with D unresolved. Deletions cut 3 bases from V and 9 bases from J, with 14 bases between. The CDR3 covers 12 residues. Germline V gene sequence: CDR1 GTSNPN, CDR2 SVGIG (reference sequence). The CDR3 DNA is TGTGCCTGGAGCCCCTCCCTATTAAGCTACACCTTC. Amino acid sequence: CAWSPSLLSYTF. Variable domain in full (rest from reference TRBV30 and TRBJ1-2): SQTIHQWPATLVQPVGSPLSLECTVEGTSNPNLYWYRQAAGRGLQLLFYSVGIGQISSEVPQNLSASRPQDRQFILSSKKLLLSDSGFYLCAWSPSLLSYTFGSGTRLTVV.

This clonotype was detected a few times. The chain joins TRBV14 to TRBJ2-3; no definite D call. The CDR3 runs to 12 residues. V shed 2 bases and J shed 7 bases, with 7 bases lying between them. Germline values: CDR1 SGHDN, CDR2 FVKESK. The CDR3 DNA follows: TGTGCCAGCAGCCAATCCGGTTATACGCAGTATTTT. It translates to CASSQSGYTQYF.

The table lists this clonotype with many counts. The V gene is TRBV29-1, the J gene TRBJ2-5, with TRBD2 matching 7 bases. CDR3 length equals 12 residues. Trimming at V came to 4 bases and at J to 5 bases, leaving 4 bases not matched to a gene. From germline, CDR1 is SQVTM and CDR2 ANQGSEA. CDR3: CSVGHSGETQYF. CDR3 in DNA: TGCAGCGTTGGGCATAGCGGGGAGACCCAGTACTTC.

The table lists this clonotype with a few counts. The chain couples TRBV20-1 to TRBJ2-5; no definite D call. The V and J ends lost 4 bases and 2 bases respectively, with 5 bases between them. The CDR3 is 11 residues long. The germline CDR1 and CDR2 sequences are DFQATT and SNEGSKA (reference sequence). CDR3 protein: CSAKQQETQYF. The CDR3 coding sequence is TGCAGTGCTAAGCAGCAAGAGACCCAGTACTTC.

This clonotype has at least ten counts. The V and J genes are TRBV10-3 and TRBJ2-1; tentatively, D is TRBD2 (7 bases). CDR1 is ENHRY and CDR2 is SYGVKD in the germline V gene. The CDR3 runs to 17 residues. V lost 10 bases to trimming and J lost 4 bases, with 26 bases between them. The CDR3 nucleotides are TGTGCCACCCAGTTAACCGCGGGGGCGGGGGTTTACAATGAGCAGTTCTTC. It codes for CATQLTAGAGVYNEQFF.

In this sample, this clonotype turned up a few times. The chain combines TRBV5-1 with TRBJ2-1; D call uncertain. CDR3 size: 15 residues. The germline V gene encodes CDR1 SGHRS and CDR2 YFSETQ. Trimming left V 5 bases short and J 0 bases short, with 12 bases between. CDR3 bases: TGCGCCAGCAGGGCCGACGGTAGCTCCTACAATGAGCAGTTCTTC. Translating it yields CASRADGSSYNEQFF. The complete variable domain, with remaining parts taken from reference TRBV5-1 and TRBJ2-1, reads KAGVTQTPRYLIKTRGQQVTLSCSPISGHRSVSWYQQTPGQGLQFLFEYFSETQRNKGNFPGRFSGRQFSNSRSEMNVSTLELGDSALYLCASRADGSSYNEQFFGPGTRLTVL.

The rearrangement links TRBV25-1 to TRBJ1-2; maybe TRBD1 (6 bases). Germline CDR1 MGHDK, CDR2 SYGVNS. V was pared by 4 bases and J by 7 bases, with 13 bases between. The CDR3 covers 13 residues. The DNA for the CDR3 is TGTGCCAGCAGTGGAGCACCCAGGGGTGGCTACACCTTC. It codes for CASSGAPRGGYTF.

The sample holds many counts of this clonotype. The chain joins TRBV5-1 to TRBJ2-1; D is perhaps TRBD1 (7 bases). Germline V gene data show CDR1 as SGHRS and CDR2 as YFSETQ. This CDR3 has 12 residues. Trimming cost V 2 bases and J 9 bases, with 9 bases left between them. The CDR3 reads CASSFQGGEQFF. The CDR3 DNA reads TGCGCCAGCAGCTTCCAGGGGGGTGAGCAGTTCTTC.

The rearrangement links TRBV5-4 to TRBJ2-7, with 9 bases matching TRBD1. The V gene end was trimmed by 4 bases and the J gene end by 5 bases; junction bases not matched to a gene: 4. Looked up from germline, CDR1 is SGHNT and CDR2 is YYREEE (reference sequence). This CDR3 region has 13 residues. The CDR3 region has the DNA TGTGCCAGCAGCCGGGACAGGGACGACGAGCAGTACTTC. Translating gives CASSRDRDDEQYF.

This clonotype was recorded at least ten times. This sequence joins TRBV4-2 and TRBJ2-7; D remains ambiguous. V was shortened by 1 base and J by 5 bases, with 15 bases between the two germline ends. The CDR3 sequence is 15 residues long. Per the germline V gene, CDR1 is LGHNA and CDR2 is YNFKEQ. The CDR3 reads CASSQVPNGSDEQYF. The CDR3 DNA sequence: TGTGCCAGCAGCCAAGTCCCCAACGGGTCCGACGAGCAGTACTTC.

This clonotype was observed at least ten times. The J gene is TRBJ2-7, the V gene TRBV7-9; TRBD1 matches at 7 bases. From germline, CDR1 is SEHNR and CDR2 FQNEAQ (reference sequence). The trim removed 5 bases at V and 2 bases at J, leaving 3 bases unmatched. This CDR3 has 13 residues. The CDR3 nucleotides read TGTGCCAGCAGCGAGGGACAGCCCTACGAGCAGTACTTC. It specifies CASSEGQPYEQYF.

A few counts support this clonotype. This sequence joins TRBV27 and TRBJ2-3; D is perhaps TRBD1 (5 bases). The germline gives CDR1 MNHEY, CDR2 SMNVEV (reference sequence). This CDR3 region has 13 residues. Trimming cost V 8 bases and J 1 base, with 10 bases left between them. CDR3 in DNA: TGTGCCAGCGTAGGGGCTGGCACAGATACGCAGTATTTT. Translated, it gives CASVGAGTDTQYF.

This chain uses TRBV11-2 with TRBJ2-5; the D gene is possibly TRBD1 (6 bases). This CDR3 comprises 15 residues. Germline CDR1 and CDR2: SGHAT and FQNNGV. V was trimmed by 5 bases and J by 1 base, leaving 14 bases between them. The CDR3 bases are TGTGCCAGCAGCCCAAGGACAGCGCTCCAAGAGACCCAGTACTTC. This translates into CASSPRTALQETQYF.

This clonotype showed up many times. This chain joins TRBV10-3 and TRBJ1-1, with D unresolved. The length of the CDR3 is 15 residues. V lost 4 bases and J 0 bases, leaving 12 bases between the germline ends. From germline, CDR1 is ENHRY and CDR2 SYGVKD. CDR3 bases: TGTGCCATCAGTGGTGGGGATTCTTTGAACACTGAAGCTTTCTTT. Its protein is CAISGGDSLNTEAFF.

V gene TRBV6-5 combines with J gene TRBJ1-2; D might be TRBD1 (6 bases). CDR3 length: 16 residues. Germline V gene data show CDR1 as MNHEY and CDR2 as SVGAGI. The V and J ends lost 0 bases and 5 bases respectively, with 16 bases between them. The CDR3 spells CASSYSGGGTYYGYTF. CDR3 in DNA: TGTGCCAGCAGTTACTCTGGGGGCGGGACATATTATGGCTACACCTTC.

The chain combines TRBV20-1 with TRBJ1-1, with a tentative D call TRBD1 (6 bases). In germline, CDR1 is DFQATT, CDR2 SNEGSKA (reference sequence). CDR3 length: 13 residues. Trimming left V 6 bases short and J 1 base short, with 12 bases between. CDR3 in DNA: TGCAGTGCCCGACAGGACAAGAACACTGAAGCTTTCTTT. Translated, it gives CSARQDKNTEAFF.

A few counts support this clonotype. CDR3 protein: CASSPFIGGPNTGELFF. The CDR3, as DNA: TGTGCCAGCAGTCCTTTCATTGGGGGGCCGAACACCGGGGAGCTGTTTTTT. J is TRBJ2-2 and V is TRBV12-3 or TRBV12-4, with D possibly being TRBD1 or TRBD2 (6 bases each). This CDR3 has 17 residues. Trimming pared 5 bases from V and 0 bases from J, leaving 16 bases between.